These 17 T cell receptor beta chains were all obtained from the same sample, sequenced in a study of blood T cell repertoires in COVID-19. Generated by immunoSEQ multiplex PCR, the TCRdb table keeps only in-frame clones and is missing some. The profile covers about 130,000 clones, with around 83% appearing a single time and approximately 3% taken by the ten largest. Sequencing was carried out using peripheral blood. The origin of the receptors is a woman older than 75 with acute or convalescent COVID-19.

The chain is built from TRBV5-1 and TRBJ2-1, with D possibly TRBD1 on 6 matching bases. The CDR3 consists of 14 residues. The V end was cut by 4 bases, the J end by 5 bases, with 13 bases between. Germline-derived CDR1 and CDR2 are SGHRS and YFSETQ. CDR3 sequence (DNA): TGCGCCAGCAGCACCCAGGGGCCTAACAATGAGCAGTTCTTC. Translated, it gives CASSTQGPNNEQFF.

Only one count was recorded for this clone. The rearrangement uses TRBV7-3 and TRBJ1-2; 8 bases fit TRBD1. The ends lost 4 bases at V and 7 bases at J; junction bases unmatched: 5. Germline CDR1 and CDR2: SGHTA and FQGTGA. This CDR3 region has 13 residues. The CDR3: CASSSGQGGGYTF. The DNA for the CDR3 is TGTGCCAGCAGCTCCGGACAGGGTGGTGGCTACACCTTC.

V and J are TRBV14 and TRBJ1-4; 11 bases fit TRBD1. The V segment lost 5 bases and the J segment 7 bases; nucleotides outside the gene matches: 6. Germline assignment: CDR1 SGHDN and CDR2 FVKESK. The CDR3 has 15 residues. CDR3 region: CASSARTGGGEKLFF. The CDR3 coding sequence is TGTGCCAGCAGCGCGAGGACAGGGGGCGGTGAAAAACTGTTTTTT. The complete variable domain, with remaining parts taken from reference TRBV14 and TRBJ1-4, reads EAGVTQFPSHSVIEKGQTVTLRCDPISGHDNLYWYRRVMGKEIKFLLHFVKESKQDESGMPNNRFLAERTGGTYSTLKVQPAELEDSGVYFCASSARTGGGEKLFFGSGTQLSVL.

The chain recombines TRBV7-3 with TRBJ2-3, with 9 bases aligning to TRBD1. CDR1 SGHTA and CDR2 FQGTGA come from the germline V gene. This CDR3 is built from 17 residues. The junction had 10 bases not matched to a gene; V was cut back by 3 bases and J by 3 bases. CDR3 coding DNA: TGTGCCAGCAGCTTTTCCGCGGGACAGGGCTGGACAGATACGCAGTATTTT. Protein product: CASSFSAGQGWTDTQYF.

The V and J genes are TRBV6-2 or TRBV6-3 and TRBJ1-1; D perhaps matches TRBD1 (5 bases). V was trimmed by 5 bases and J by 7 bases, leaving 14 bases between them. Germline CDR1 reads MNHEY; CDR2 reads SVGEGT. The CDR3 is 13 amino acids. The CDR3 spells CASSGGGAREAFF. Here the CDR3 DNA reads TGTGCCAGCAGTGGGGGGGGAGCACGTGAAGCTTTCTTT.

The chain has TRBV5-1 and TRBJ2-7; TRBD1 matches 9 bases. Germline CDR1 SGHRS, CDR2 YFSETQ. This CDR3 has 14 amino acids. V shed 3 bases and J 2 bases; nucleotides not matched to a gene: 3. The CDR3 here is CASSSTGGPYEQYF. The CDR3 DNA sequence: TGCGCCAGCAGCTCGACAGGGGGTCCCTACGAGCAGTACTTC.

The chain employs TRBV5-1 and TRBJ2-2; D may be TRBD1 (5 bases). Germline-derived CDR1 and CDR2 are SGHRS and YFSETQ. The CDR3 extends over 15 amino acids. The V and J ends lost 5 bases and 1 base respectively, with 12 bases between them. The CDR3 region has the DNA TGCGCCAGCAGACCCGGCGGACAGAACACCGGGGAGCTGTTTTTT. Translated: CASRPGGQNTGELFF.

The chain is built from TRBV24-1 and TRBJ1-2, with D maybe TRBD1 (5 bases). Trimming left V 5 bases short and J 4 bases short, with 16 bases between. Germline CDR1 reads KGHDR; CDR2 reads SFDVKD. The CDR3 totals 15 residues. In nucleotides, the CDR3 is TGTGCCACCAGTGGCGGCGCAGGGAGGGCCTATGGCTACACCTTC. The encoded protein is CATSGGAGRAYGYTF.

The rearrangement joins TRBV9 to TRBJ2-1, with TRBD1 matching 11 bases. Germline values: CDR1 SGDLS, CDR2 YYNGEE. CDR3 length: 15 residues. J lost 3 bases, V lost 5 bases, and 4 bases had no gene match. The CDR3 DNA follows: TGTGCCAGCAGTGGGGGACAGGGGGGCTACAATGAGCAGTTCTTC. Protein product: CASSGGQGGYNEQFF. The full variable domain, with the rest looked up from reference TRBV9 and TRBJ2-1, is DSGVTQTPKHLITATGQRVTLRCSPRSGDLSVYWYQQSLDQGLQFLIQYYNGEERAKGNILERFSAQQFPDLHSELNLSSLELGDSALYFCASSGGQGGYNEQFFGPGTRLTVL.

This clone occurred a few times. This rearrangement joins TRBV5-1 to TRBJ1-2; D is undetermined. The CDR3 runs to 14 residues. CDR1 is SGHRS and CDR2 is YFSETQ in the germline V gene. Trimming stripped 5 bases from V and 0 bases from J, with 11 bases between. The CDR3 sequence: CASSYGGSNYGYTF. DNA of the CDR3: TGCGCCAGCAGTTACGGAGGCTCTAACTATGGCTACACCTTC.

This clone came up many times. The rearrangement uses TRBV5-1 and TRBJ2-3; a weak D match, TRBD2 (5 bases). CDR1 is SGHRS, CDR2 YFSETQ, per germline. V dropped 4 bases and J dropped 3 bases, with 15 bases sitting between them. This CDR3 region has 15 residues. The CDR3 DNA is TGCGCCAGCAGCGAGGCGGTTGGGGAGACAGATACGCAGTATTTT. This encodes CASSEAVGETDTQYF.

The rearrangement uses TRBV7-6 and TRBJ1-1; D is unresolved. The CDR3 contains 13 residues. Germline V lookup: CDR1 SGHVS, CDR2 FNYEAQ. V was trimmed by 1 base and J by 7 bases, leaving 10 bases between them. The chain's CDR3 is CASSLGRENEAFF. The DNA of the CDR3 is TGTGCCAGCAGCTTAGGACGGGAAAATGAAGCTTTCTTT.

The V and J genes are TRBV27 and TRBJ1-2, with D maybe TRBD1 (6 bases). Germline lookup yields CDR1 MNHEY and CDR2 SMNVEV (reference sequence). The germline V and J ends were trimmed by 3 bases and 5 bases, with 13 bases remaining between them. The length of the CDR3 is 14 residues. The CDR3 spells CASSFWGGAYGYTF. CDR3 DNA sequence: TGTGCCAGCAGTTTTTGGGGGGGCGCATATGGCTACACCTTC.

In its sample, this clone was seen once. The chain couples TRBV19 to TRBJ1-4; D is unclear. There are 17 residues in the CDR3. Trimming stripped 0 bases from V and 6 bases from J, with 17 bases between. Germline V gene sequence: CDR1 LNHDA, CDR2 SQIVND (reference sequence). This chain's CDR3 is CASSIDRPPVVDEKLFF. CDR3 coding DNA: TGTGCCAGTAGTATAGATCGTCCGCCGGTAGTTGATGAAAAACTGTTTTTT.

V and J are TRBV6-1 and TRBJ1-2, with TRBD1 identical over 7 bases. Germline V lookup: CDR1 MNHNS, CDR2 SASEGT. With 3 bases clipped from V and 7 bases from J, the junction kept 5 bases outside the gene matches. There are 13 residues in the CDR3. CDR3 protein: CASSDGGGGGYTF. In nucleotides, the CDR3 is TGTGCCAGCAGTGATGGAGGGGGCGGTGGCTACACCTTC.

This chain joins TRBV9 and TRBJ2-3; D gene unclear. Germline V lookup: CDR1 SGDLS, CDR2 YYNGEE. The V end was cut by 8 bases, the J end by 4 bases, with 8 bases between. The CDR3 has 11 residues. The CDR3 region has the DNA TGTGCCAGTGCAACGGCAGATACGCAGTATTTT. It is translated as CASATADTQYF.

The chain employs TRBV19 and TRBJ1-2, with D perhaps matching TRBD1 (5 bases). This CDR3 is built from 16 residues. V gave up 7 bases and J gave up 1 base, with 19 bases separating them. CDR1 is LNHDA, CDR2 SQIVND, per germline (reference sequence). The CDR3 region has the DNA TGTGCCAGTACCCCGGCGCCAGGGCCAAATAACTATGGCTACACCTTC. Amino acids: CASTPAPGPNNYGYTF. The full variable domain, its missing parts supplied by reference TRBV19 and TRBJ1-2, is DGGITQSPKYLFRKEGQNVTLSCEQNLNHDAMYWYRQDPGQGLRLIYYSQIVNDFQKGDIAEGYSVSREKKESFPLTVTSAQKNPTAFYLCASTPAPGPNNYGYTFGSGTRLTVV.